These 2 T cell receptor beta chains share one sample of origin, sequenced in a study of cytomegalovirus exposure and HLA in healthy donors. PCR employed 60 Vbeta and 13 Jbeta primers. Assay: immunoSEQ multiplex PCR; the TCRdb copy retains only in-frame clones and omits some. The data contain 75,000 to 100,000 clones, 70% to 80% of them singletons. Source material: PBMCs. These receptors were obtained from a man aged 35-49 years in good health and CMV-seronegative.

CDR3 coding DNA: TGTGCCAGCAGTTACTCAGAGGGCTCTGGAAACACCATATATTTT. Translating it yields CASSYSEGSGNTIYF. The V gene is TRBV6-6, the J gene TRBJ1-3; D unresolved. CDR3 length: 15 residues. Germline V gene lookup returns CDR1 MNHNY and CDR2 SVGAGI (reference sequence). Trimming shortened V by 0 bases and J by 0 bases, and 6 bases separated the two germline ends.

J is TRBJ2-7 and V is TRBV2; 7 bases match TRBD1. J gave up 3 bases and V 5 bases, and 16 bases lay outside the gene matches. The length of the CDR3 is 17 residues. The germline V gene encodes CDR1 SNHLY and CDR2 FYNNEI. For the CDR3, the DNA is TGTGCCAGCAGTCCGGGACAGCTCGGAAGGTATCGCTACGAGCAGTACTTC. Translation gives CASSPGQLGRYRYEQYF.